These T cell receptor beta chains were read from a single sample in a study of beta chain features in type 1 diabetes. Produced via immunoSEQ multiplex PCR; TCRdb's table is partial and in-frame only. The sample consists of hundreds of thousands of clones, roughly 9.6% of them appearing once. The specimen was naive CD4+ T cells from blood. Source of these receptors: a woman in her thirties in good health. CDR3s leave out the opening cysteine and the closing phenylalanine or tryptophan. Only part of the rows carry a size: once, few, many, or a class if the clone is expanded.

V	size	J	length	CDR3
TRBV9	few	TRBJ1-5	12	ASSVGRGNQPQH
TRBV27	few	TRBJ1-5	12	ASRIRGGNQPQH
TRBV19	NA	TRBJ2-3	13	ASSISGRARNTQY
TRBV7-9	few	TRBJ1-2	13	ASSPPGQGVGGYT
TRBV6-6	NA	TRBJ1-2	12	ASSYSSQSDGYT
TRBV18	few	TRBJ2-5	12	ASSPDRAGETQY
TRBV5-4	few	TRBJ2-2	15	ASSLGRLAGVGGELF
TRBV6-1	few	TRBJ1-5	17	ASSEIRVKSGMSDQPQH
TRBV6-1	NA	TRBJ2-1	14	ASSARTSGMRGEQF
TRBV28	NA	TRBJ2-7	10	ASSSTGYEQY
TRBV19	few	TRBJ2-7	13	ASSTTGYLSYEQY
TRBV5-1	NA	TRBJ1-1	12	ASSFDRRDTEAF
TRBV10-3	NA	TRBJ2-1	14	AISDRAGGASNEQF
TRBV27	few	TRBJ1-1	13	ASSLANRENTEAF
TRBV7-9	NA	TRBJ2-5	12	ASSLAAFKETQY
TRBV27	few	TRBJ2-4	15	ASSLKGTSLAKNIQY
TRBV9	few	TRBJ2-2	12	ASSVGPHTGELF
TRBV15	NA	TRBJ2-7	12	ATSRETGNYEQY
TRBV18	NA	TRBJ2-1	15	ASSHGTSGRNYNEQF
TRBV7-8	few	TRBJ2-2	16	ASSLKTALAANTGELF
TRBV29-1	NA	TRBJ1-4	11	SVRRGHNEKLF
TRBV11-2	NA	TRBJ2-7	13	ASSPGSGRSYEQY
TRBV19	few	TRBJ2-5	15	ASSQLPGLAGEETQY
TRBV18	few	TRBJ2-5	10	ASSPYRETQY
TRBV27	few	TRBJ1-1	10	ASSSGGGEAF